This entry lists 2 T cell receptor beta chains sequenced from one sample in a study of blood T cells in healthy people across ages. Primed by a sample-barcoded 5' primer and a J-beta primer mix, a second PCR proceeded for 7 to 11 cycles. TCRdb re-derived calls from the 5' RACE reads in MiXCR, one entry per CDR3 protein. The sample includes 1.4 million or so distinct CDR3 sequences, approximately 43% seen only once; the top ten take over 3.5%. Sequences were obtained from blood. The receptors here all came from a woman aged 18-35 years in good health.

The genes are TRBV24-1 and TRBJ1-4; D is undetermined. CDR1 and CDR2 (germline): KGHDR, SFDVKD. V lost 4 bases and J 7 bases, leaving 21 bases between the germline ends. CDR3 length: 17 residues. The CDR3 region is CATSDKPRTVRGEKLFF. The CDR3 nucleotides are TGTGCCACCAGTGACAAACCGAGGACCGTCCGGGGTGAAAAACTGTTTTTT.

Only a few counts were recorded for this clonotype. The chain is built from TRBV5-1 and TRBJ2-7; TRBD2 matches 9 bases. After removal of 3 bases from V and 2 bases from J, the junction contained 3 bases not matched to a gene. This CDR3 spans 14 amino acids. Germline values: CDR1 SGHRS, CDR2 YFSETQ. The CDR3 nucleotides read TGCGCCAGCAGCTGGCTAGCGGGGCCCTACGAGCAGTACTTC. Its protein is CASSWLAGPYEQYF.